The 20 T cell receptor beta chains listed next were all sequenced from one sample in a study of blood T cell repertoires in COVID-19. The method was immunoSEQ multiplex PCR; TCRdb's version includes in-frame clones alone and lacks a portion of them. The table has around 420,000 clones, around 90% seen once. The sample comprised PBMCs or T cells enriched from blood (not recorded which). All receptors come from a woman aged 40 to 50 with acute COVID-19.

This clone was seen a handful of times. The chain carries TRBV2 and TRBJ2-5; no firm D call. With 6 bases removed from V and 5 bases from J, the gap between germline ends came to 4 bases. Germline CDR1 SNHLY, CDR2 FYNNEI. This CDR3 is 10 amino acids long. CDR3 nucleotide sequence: TGTGCCAGCAGGCGGGAGACCCAGTACTTC. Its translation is CASRRETQYF.

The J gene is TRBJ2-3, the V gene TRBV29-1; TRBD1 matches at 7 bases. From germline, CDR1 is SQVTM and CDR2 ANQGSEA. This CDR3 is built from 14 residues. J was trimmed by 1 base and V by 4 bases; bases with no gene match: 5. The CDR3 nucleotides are TGCAGCGTTGTATTAACAGGGGGCACAGATACGCAGTATTTT. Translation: CSVVLTGGTDTQYF.

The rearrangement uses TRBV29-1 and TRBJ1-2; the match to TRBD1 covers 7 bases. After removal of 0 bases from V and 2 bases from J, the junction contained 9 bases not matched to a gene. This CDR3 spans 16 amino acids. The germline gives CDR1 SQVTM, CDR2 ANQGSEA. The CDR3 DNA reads TGCAGCGTTGAAGATATAGGGACAGACCTAAACTATGGCTACACCTTC. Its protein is CSVEDIGTDLNYGYTF.

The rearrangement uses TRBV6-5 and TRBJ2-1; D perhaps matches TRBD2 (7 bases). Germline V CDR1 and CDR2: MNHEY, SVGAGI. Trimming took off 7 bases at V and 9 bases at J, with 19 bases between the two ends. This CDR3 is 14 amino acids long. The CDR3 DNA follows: TGTGCCAGCAAGGGGGGGCTGGAGTTCGGTGAGCAGTTCTTC. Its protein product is CASKGGLEFGEQFF.

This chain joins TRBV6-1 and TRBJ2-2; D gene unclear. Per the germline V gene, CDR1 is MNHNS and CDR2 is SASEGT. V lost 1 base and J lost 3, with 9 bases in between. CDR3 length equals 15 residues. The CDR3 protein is CASSEDVSYTGELFF. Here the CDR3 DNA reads TGTGCCAGCAGTGAAGACGTTAGCTACACCGGGGAGCTGTTTTTT.

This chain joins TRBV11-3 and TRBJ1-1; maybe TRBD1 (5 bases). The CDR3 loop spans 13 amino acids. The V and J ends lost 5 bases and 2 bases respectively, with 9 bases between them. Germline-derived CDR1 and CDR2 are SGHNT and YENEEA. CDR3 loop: CASSTTVNTEAFF. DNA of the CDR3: TGTGCCAGCAGCACGACAGTAAACACTGAAGCTTTCTTT.

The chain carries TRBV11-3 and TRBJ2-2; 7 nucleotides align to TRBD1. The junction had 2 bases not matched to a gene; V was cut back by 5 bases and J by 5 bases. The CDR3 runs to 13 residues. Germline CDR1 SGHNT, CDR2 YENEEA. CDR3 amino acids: CASSPGGTGELFF. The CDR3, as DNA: TGTGCCAGCAGCCCAGGGGGTACCGGGGAGCTGTTTTTT.

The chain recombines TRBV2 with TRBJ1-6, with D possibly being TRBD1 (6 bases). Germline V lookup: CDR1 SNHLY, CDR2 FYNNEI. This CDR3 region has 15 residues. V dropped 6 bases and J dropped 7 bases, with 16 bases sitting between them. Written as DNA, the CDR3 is TGTGCCAGCAGCCAAAACAGGGTCGGCAATTCACCCCTCCACTTT. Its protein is CASSQNRVGNSPLHF.

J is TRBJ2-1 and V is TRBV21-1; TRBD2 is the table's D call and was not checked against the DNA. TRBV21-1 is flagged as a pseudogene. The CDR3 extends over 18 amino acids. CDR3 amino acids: CASSPPPHGGLSYNEQFF. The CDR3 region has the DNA TGTGCCAGCAGCCCACCCCCCCACGGGGGTCTCTCCTACAATGAGCAGTTCTTC.

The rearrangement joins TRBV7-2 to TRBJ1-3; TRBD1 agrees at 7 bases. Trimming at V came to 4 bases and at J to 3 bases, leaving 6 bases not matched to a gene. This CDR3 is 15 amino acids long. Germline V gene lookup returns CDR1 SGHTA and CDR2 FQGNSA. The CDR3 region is CASSSLGGLGNTIYF. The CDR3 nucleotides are TGTGCCAGCAGCTCCCTAGGGGGCCTTGGAAACACCATATATTTT.

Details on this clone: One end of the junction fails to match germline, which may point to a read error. The CDR3 here is CASSLGRGGPGDTIYF. CDR3 bases: TGTGCCAGCAGCTTAGGCCGGGGGGGGCCTGGAGACACCATATATTTT. The rearrangement links TRBV11-2 to TRBJ1-3; D perhaps matches TRBD1 (6 bases). The CDR3 is 16 amino acids. In germline, CDR1 is SGHAT, CDR2 FQNNGV.

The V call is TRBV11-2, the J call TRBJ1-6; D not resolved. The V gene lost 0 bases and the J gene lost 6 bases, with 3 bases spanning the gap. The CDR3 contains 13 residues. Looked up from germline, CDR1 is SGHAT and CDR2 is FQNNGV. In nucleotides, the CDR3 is TGTGCCAGCAGCTTAGATCTTAATTCACCCCTCCACTTT. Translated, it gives CASSLDLNSPLHF. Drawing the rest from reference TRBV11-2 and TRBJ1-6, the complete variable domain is EAGVAQSPRYKIIEKRQSVAFWCNPISGHATLYWYQQILGQGPKLLIQFQNNGVVDDSQLPKDRFSAERLKGVDSTLKIQPAKLEDSAVYLCASSLDLNSPLHFGNGTRLTVT.

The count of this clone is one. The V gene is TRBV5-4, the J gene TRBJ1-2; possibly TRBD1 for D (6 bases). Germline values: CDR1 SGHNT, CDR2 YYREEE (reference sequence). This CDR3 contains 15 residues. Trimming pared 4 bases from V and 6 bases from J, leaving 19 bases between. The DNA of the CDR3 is TGTGCCAGCAGCCCCGGGGGGGCCTTACCCGATGGCTACACCTTC. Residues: CASSPGGALPDGYTF.

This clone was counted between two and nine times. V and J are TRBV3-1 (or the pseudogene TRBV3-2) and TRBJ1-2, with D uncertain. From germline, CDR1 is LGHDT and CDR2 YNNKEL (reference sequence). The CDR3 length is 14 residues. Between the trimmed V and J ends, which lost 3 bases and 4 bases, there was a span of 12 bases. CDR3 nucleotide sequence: TGTGCCAGCAGCCAGGCCCATACGGGCTATGGCTACACCTTC. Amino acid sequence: CASSQAHTGYGYTF.

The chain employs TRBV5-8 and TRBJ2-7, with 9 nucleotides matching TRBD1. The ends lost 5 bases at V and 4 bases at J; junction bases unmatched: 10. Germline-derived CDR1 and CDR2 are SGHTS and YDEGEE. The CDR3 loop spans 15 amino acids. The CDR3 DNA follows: TGTGCCAGCAGGTCTCACAGGGGGCGTAGATACGAGCAGTACTTC. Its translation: CASRSHRGRRYEQYF.

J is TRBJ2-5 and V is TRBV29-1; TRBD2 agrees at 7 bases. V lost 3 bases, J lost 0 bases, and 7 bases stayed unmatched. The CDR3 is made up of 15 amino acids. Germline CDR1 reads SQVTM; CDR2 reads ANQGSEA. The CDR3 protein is CSVDRAGVDQETQYF. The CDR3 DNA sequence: TGCAGCGTTGACAGGGCGGGGGTTGACCAAGAGACCCAGTACTTC.

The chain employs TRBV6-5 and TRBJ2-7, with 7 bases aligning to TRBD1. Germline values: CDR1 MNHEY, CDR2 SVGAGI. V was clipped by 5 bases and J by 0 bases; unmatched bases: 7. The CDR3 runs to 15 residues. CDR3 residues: CASSLGQASSYEQYF. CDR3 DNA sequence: TGTGCCAGCAGTCTCGGACAGGCTTCCTCCTACGAGCAGTACTTC.

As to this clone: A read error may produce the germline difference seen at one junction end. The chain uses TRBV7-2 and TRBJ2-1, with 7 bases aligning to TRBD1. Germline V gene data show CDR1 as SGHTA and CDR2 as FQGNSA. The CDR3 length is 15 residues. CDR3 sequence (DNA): TGTGCCAGCAGTTTAGGGGGCGCTTCCTACAATGAGCAGTTCTTC. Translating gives CASSLGGASYNEQFF.

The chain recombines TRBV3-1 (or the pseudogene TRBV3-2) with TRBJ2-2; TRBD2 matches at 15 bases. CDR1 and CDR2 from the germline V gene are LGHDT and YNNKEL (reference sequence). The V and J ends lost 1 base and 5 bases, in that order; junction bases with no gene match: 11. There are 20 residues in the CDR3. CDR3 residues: CASSQVPAGLAGGRTGELFF. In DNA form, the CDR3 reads TGTGCCAGCAGCCAAGTTCCTGCGGGACTAGCGGGGGGTAGGACCGGGGAGCTGTTTTTT.

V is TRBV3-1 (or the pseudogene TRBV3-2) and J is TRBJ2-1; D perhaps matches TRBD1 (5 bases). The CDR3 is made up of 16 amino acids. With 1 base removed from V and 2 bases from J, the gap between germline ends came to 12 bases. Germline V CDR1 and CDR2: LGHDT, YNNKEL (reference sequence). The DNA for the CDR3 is TGTGCCAGCAGCCAAGTGGTAGGGGTTACCTACAATGAGCAGTTCTTC. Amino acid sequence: CASSQVVGVTYNEQFF.